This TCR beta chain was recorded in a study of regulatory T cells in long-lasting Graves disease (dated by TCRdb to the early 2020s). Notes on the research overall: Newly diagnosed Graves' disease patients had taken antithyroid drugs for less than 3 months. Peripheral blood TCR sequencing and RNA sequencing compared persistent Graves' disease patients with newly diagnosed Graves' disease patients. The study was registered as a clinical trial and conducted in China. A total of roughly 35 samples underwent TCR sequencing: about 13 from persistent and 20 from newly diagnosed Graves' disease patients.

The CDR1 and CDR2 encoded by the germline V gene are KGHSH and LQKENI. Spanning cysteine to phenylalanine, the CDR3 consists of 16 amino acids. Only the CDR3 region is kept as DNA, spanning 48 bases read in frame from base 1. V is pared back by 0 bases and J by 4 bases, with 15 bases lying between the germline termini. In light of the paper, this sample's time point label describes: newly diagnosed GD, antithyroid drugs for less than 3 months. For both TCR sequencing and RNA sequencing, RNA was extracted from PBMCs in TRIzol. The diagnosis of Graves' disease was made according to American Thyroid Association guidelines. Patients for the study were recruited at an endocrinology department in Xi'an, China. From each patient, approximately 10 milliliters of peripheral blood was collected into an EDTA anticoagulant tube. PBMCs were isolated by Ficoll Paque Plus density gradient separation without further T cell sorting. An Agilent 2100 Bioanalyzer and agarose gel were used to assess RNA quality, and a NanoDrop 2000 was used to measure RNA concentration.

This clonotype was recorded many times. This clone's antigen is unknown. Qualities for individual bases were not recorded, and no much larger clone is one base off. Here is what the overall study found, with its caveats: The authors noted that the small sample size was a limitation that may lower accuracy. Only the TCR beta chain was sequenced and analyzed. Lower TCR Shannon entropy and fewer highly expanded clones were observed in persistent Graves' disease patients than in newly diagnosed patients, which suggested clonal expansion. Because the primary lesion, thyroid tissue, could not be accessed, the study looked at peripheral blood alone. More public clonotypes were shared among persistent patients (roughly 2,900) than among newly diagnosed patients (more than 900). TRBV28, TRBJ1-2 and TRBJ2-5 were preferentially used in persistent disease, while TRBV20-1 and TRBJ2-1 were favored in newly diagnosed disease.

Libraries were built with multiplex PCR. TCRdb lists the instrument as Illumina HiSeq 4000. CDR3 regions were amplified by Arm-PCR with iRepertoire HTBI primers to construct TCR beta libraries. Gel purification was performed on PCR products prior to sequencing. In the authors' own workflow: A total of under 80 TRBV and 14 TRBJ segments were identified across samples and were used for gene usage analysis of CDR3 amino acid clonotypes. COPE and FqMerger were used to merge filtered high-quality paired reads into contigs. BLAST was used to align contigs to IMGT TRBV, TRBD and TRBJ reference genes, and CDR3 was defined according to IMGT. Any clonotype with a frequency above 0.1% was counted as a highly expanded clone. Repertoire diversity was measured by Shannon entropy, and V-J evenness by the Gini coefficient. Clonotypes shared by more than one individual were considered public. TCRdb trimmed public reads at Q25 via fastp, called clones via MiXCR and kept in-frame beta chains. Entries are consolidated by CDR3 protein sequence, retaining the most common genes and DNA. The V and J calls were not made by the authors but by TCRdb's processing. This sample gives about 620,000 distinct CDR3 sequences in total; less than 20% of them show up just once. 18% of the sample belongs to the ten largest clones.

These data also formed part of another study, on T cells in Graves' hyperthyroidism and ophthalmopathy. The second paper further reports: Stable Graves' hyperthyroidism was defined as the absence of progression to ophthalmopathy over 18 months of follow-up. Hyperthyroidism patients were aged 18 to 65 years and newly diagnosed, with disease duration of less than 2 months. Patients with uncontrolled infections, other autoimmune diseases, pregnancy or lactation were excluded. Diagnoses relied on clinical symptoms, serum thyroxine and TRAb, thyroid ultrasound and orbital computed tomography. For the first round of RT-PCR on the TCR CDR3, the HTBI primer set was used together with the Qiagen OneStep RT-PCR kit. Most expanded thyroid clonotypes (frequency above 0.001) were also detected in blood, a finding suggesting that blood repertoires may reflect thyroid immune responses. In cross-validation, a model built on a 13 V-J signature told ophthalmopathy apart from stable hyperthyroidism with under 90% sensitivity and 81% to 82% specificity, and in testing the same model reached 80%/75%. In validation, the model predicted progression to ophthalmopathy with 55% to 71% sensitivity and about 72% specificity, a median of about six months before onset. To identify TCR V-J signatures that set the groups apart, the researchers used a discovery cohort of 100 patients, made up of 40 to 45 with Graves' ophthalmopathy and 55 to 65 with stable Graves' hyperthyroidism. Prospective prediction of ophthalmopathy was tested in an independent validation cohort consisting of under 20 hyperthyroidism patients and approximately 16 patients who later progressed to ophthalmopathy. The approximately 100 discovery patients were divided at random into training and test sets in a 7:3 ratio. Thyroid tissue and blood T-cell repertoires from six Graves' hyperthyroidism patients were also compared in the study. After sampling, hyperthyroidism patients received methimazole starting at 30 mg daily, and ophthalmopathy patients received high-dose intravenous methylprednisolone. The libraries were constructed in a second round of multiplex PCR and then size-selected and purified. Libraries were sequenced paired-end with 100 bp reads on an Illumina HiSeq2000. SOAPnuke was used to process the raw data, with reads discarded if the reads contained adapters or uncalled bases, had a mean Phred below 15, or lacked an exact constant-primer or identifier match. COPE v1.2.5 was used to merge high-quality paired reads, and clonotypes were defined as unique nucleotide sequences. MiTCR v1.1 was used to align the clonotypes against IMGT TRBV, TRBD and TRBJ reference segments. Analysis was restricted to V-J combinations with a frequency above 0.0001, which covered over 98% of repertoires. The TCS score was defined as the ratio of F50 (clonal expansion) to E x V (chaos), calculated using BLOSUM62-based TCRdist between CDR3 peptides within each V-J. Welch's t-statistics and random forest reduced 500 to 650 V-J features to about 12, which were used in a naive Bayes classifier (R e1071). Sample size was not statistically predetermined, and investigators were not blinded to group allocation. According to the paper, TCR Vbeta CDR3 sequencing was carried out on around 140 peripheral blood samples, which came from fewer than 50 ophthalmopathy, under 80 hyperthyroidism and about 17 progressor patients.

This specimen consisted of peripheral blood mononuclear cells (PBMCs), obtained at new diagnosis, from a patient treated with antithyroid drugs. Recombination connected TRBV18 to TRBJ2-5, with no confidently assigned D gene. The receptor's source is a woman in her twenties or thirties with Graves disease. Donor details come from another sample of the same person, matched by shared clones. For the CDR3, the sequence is CASSPPGPSGPETQYF. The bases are TGTGCCAGCTCACCACCGGGCCCGTCCGGTCCAGAGACCCAGTACTTC.